The 6 T cell receptor beta chains below all came from one sample that was sequenced in a study of blood T cell repertoires in COVID-19. Assay: immunoSEQ multiplex PCR; the TCRdb copy retains only in-frame clones and omits some. Found here are under 450,000 clones, about 87% of them singletons; the top ten hold roughly an eighth. Sequencing used peripheral blood. Receptors were obtained from a woman aged 45-65 years with COVID-19, enrolled during active disease.

This chain joins TRBV9 and TRBJ1-4, with TRBD1 as a possible D gene (6 bases). The CDR3 sequence is 15 residues long. V gave up 0 bases and J gave up 0 bases, with 6 bases separating them. Germline CDR1 SGDLS, CDR2 YYNGEE. This CDR3 is CASSVEGATNEKLFF. CDR3 DNA sequence: TGTGCCAGCAGCGTAGAGGGGGCAACTAATGAAAAACTGTTTTTT.

The V gene is TRBV6-5, the J gene TRBJ1-1; D may be TRBD1 (6 bases). Germline lookup yields CDR1 MNHEY and CDR2 SVGAGI. V was shortened by 3 bases and J by 1 base, with 12 bases between the two germline ends. This CDR3 comprises 15 residues. CDR3 sequence (DNA): TGTGCCAGCAGTTATGGGGGCAAAGCGAACACTGAAGCTTTCTTT. Protein: CASSYGGKANTEAFF.

The chain recombines TRBV6-5 with TRBJ2-1, with D perhaps TRBD1 (5 bases). Germline V gene sequence: CDR1 MNHEY, CDR2 SVGAGI. This CDR3 is built from 15 residues. The V end was cut by 5 bases, the J end by 11 bases, with 22 bases between. This chain's CDR3 is CASSPRAGMGNKQFF. DNA for the CDR3: TGTGCCAGCAGTCCCCGGGCAGGGATGGGTAATAAGCAGTTCTTC.

The V call is TRBV10-2, the J call TRBJ1-5, with 8 nucleotides matching TRBD1. In germline, CDR1 is WSHSY, CDR2 SAAADI. This CDR3 contains 15 residues. V lost 7 bases and J lost 4; bases outside the gene matches: 9. DNA for the CDR3: TGCGCCAGCACTAGGGACAGGTGGGGTAATCAGCCCCAGCATTTT. This encodes CASTRDRWGNQPQHF.

The chain joins TRBV23-1 to TRBJ1-1, with 9 bases lining up with TRBD1. TRBV23-1 is sorted into the ORF group, with uncertain function. CDR3 length: 17 residues. J lost 1 base, V lost 3 bases, and 9 bases had no gene match. The DNA of the CDR3 is TGCGCCAGCAGTCATTGTTGCGGACAGGGGAGGAACACTGAAGCTTTCTTT. It is translated as CASSHCCGQGRNTEAFF.

The CDR3 region is CASSLEQGGNYGYTF. The CDR3 DNA reads TGCGCCAGCAGCTTGGAACAGGGGGGAAACTATGGCTACACCTTC. The genes are TRBV5-1 and TRBJ1-2, with 8 positions matching TRBD1. Germline CDR1 reads SGHRS; CDR2 reads YFSETQ. The CDR3 is 15 amino acids. J was trimmed by 2 bases and V by 0 bases; bases with no gene match: 3.